One T cell receptor (beta chain) is described in this entry. This receptor's antigen is unknown. Qualities for individual bases were not recorded, and no much larger clone is one base off. Donors were healthy HIV-negative adults with no recently reported acute infections or vaccinations. Every donor was a Caucasian adult living in Nashville, Tennessee, USA. For unsorted samples, some 90 million PBMCs were counted and genomic DNA was extracted with the QIAamp DNA Blood Mini kit. Blood was collected by leukapheresis, and PBMCs were isolated by Ficoll-Histopaque density gradient centrifugation and then cryopreserved in liquid nitrogen vapor phase. These data belong to a study of shared clonotypes between healthy human individuals (dated by TCRdb to about 2020). Describing the broader study: The cohort comprised two women and a few men aged 18 to 49 years. Between about 0.8 and 9.5 billion PBMCs per donor were obtained by leukapheresis. Different laboratories and diverse techniques were used to prepare libraries and sequence TCR repertoires, to increase sequencing depth and limit assay-specific biases. The study deeply sequenced blood TCR repertoires of several healthy adults to estimate repertoire size and the extent of clonotype sharing between individuals.

Using the deep immunoSEQ assay, multiplex PCR amplified TCR CDR3 regions from genomic DNA. Extracted genomic DNA from each cell subset was distributed evenly across all wells of several immunoSEQ 96-well plates, and each plate was treated as a replicate. For unsorted PBMC, around 300 ng genomic DNA, equal to around 30,000 T cell genomes, was loaded into each replicate PCR. Ten immunoSEQ deep assay plates were used to sequence unsorted PBMC genomic DNA. Purified libraries were quantified with a Qubit 3.0 fluorometer, sized on a Bioanalyzer 2100, and re-quantified with the KAPA Library Quantification kit. Every immunoSEQ 96-well plate was sequenced on a dedicated single-read 150-cycle Illumina NextSeq 550 flow cell. The paper's data handling went like this. Because the immunoSEQ output included only junctional sequences and no quality scores, the filtering could not be the same as the filtering used for full-length reads. To assign V/J genes and CDR3, sequences were annotated against IMGT germline references using PyIR, a Python wrapper for IgBLAST v1.9. Reads with weak V/J assignments (E-value above 1e-6), missing CDR3, stop codons, out-of-frame junctions, or ambiguous translated residues were removed. V3J clonotypes were defined as sequences sharing the same inferred V gene, J gene, and CDR3 amino acid sequence. The percentage overlap between two repertoires was calculated by dividing the number of shared unique clonotypes by the size of the smaller repertoire. RTK rarefaction, the Chao1 estimator, and Recon v2.1 estimates of unobserved clonotypes were used to assess repertoire richness. Entries here come from immuneACCESS through TCRdb and include only in-frame sequences with V and J called. Some clones fail to appear in such tables; in the studies checked, an unresolved V gene covers under half of the shortfall, and the cause of the remainder is unknown. V and J calls and clone size are those listed in that table; D and trimming were worked out from the DNA. Here the sample has about 480,000 clones; about four fifths occur a single time. In total, the top ten clones hold approximately 13% of the sample.

Overall study outcomes, separate from this receptor: Sampling was limited to blood, and TCR repertoires in tissue likely differ from TCR repertoires in blood. Based on pairwise subsampling, the degree of clonotype sharing among donors was expected to be affected by sequencing depth. The small number of donors limited the genetic and exposure-history diversity represented.

The CDR3 runs 17 residues from the cysteine to the phenylalanine. Only the CDR3 region is kept as DNA, spanning 51 bases read in frame from base 1. The germline V gene (reference sequence) specifies LNHDA as CDR1 and SQIVND as CDR2. Germline trimming amounts to 7 bases on V and 0 bases on J, with 10 as the count of junction bases outside the gene matches. Sequencing was carried out using PBMCs. Here the chain combines TRBV19 and TRBJ2-2, and 8 junctional nucleotides match TRBD1. The receptor was isolated from a woman aged 40-49 years in good health. Some clones in this sample may be carry-over from other donors' samples. In nucleotide form, the sequence is TGTGCCAGTACCATAGCCAGGGGGCTAACGAACACCGGGGAGCTGTTTTTT. Translation gives CASTIARGLTNTGELFF.